This passage covers 3 T cell receptor beta chains from one sample sequenced in a study of cytomegalovirus exposure and HLA in healthy donors. The study ran its PCR with 60 Vbeta and 13 Jbeta primers. Here immunoSEQ multiplex PCR was the method, and the copy in TCRdb shows in-frame clones only, minus some. The sample holds roughly 120,000 clones; less than 85% are singletons and the top ten take less than 4.5%. The sequenced material came from PBMCs. The receptors were gathered from a woman aged 40 to 50 in good health and CMV-seronegative.

The V and J genes are TRBV28 and TRBJ2-2; 7 positions match TRBD2. This CDR3 has 15 residues. The trim removed 5 bases at V and 7 bases at J, leaving 10 bases unmatched. CDR1 and CDR2 from the germline V gene are MDHEN and SYDVKM. This CDR3 reads CASSPRTSYNGELFF. CDR3 bases: TGTGCCAGCAGTCCCCGGACTAGTTACAACGGGGAGCTGTTTTTT.

This clone was counted once. The chain has TRBV27 and TRBJ1-5; 8 bases fit TRBD1. The CDR3 spans 14 residues. V dropped 6 bases and J dropped 9; count of bases not matched to a gene: 10. Germline lookup yields CDR1 MNHEY and CDR2 SMNVEV (reference sequence). The chain's CDR3 is CASRPGQDPAPQHF. In DNA, the CDR3 is TGTGCCAGCAGACCGGGACAGGACCCGGCGCCCCAGCATTTT.

V gene TRBV5-8 combines with J gene TRBJ2-7; D not certain. V was clipped by 5 bases and J by 2 bases, with 5 bases between them. CDR1 and CDR2 (germline): SGHTS, YDEGEE. This CDR3 is built from 11 residues. The CDR3 bases are TGTGCCAGCAGTCAAACCTACGAGCAGTACTTC. Protein: CASSQTYEQYF.